The present T cell receptor (beta chain) was sequenced within a study of shared clonotypes between healthy human individuals. Notes on this clone: Its antigen is as yet unknown.

The study's findings and limits: Only blood was sampled, and tissue TCR repertoires likely differ from blood ones.

Only in-frame clones appear in the TCRdb table, and some are missing; sequencing was by immunoSEQ multiplex PCR. The sample carries some 1 million clones, about three quarters recorded once. Germline values: CDR1 MNHEY, CDR2 SMNVEV (reference sequence). Trimming left V 2 bases short and J 0 bases short, with 11 bases between. This CDR3 is built from 17 residues. The source is a man younger than 35 in good health. Sequencing used memory CD4+ T cells sorted from blood. The subset here: CD45RA-negative fraction. The chain uses TRBV27 and TRBJ1-6; D gene ambiguous. The CDR3 region has the DNA TGTGCCAGCAGTTTAAACAGTGGAGCCTCCTATAATTCACCCCTCCACTTT. This translates into CASSLNSGASYNSPLHF.